The 14 T cell receptor beta chains below all came from one sample that was sequenced in a study of blood T cell repertoires in COVID-19. Here immunoSEQ multiplex PCR was the method, and the copy in TCRdb shows in-frame clones only, minus some. The data hold about 200,000 clones, with roughly 89% observed a single time. The specimen sequenced was PBMCs or T cells enriched from blood (not recorded which). Source of these receptors: a woman in her 30s with acute COVID-19.

The genes are TRBV3-1 (or the pseudogene TRBV3-2) and TRBJ2-1; TRBD2 matches 9 bases. CDR1 is LGHDT, CDR2 YNNKEL, per germline (reference sequence). J gave up 0 bases and V 0 bases, and 6 bases lay outside the gene matches. This CDR3 has 18 amino acids. CDR3 DNA sequence: TGTGCCAGCAGCCAAGATGCTAGCGGGGCGAGCTCCTACAATGAGCAGTTCTTC. Its protein is CASSQDASGASSYNEQFF.

J is TRBJ2-7 and V is TRBV7-3; 12 nucleotides agree with TRBD2. There are 15 residues in the CDR3. Looked up from germline, CDR1 is SGHTA and CDR2 is FQGTGA. V was pared by 5 bases and J by 2 bases, with 4 bases of the junction left unmatched. CDR3: CASSIGLAGPYEQYF. As DNA, the CDR3 is TGTGCCAGCAGCATCGGACTAGCGGGGCCCTACGAGCAGTACTTC.

Turning to this clone: Additional DNA sequences in this sample encode the identical CDR3. This chain connects TRBV6-5 to TRBJ1-6; 7 bases are shared with TRBD1. The length of the CDR3 is 13 residues. Looked up from germline, CDR1 is MNHEY and CDR2 is SVGAGI. The V gene end was trimmed by 2 bases and the J gene end by 10 bases; junction bases not matched to a gene: 2. The DNA for the CDR3 is TGTGCCAGCAGTTACGGACAGGCCTCACCCCTCCACTTT. Translation: CASSYGQASPLHF.

CDR3 DNA sequence: TGTGCCAGCAGCGTAGCTTTGGACAGGGGGCTTAGTGAGCAGTTCTTC. Its translation is CASSVALDRGLSEQFF. The V call is TRBV9, the J call TRBJ2-1, with 11 bases aligning to TRBD1. Germline V gene data show CDR1 as SGDLS and CDR2 as YYNGEE. J lost 9 bases, V lost 0 bases, and 8 bases had no gene match. This CDR3 has 16 amino acids.

The genes are TRBV30 and TRBJ1-2, with 9 bases identical to TRBD1. The V and J ends lost 7 bases and 1 base, in that order; junction bases with no gene match: 4. The CDR3 covers 13 residues. Germline lookup yields CDR1 GTSNPN and CDR2 SVGIG (reference sequence). For the CDR3, the DNA is TGTGCCTCGGGACAGGGCTTTAACTATGGCTACACCTTC. Translation gives CASGQGFNYGYTF. Full variable domain (rest looked up from reference TRBV30 and TRBJ1-2): SQTIHQWPATLVQPVGSPLSLECTVEGTSNPNLYWYRQAAGRGLQLLFYSVGIGQISSEVPQNLSASRPQDRQFILSSKKLLLSDSGFYLCASGQGFNYGYTFGSGTRLTVV.

CDR3 in amino acids: CASSGRKTGPNTGELFF. CDR3 bases: TGTGCCAGCAGCGGACGAAAGACGGGTCCGAACACCGGGGAGCTGTTTTTT. V usage is TRBV9 and J usage is TRBJ2-2; D gene unclear. The CDR3 runs 17 residues. Germline-derived CDR1 and CDR2 are SGDLS and YYNGEE. Trimming removed 3 bases from V and 0 bases from J, with 15 bases in between.

This chain links TRBV7-9 with TRBJ2-7, with D possibly TRBD1 on 6 matching bases. Germline values: CDR1 SEHNR, CDR2 FQNEAQ (reference sequence). CDR3 length equals 12 residues. V lost 8 bases and J 2 bases, leaving 10 bases between the germline ends. CDR3 amino acids: CASGTHTYEQYF. CDR3 coding DNA: TGTGCCAGCGGGACACACACCTACGAGCAGTACTTC.

V is TRBV19 and J is TRBJ1-2; TRBD1 matches at 8 bases. Germline trimming cut 10 bases from V and 0 bases from J; bases unmatched to any gene: 4. Germline V gene lookup returns CDR1 LNHDA and CDR2 SQIVND (reference sequence). The CDR3 spans 13 residues. The CDR3 reads CATSDRANYGYTF. The CDR3 DNA reads as TGTGCCACCTCGGACAGGGCTAACTATGGCTACACCTTC.

V is TRBV7-2 and J is TRBJ2-5; D is perhaps TRBD2 (7 bases). V lost 5 bases, J lost 3 bases, and 19 bases lay in between. Germline lookup yields CDR1 SGHTA and CDR2 FQGNSA. This CDR3 has 16 residues. This CDR3 reads CASSLDGGRFEETQYF. CDR3 in DNA: TGTGCCAGCAGCCTAGACGGGGGGCGATTTGAAGAGACCCAGTACTTC.

V gene TRBV28 combines with J gene TRBJ2-7; D is ambiguous. CDR1 MDHEN and CDR2 SYDVKM come from the germline V gene. The CDR3 extends over 17 amino acids. Trimming cost V 3 bases and J 2 bases, with 20 bases left between them. CDR3 in DNA: TGTGCCAGCAGTTTCTCTTTTCGGTCCAGGAAAACCTACGAGCAGTACTTC. Translating gives CASSFSFRSRKTYEQYF.

J is TRBJ1-1 and V is TRBV15; the match to TRBD1 covers 7 bases. Germline assignment: CDR1 LNHNV and CDR2 YYDKDF (reference sequence). The J segment lost 10 bases and the V segment lost 3 bases, leaving 8 bases of the junction unmatched. The CDR3 totals 13 residues. CDR3 sequence: CATSRPQGLGAFF. CDR3 DNA: TGTGCCACCAGCAGGCCACAGGGGCTGGGAGCTTTCTTT.

CDR3 DNA sequence: TGTGCCACCAGCATAACAGGGCCTCATCAGCCCCAGCATTTT. This sequence encodes CATSITGPHQPQHF. V and J are TRBV15 and TRBJ1-5; D perhaps matches TRBD1 (6 bases). The CDR3 is 14 amino acids. CDR1 is LNHNV and CDR2 is YYDKDF in the germline V gene (reference sequence). Trimming pared 4 bases from V and 5 bases from J, leaving 12 bases between.

V and J are TRBV28 and TRBJ1-2; D might be TRBD1 (6 bases). V lost 11 bases to trimming and J lost 1 base, with 11 bases between them. In germline, CDR1 is MDHEN, CDR2 SYDVKM. This CDR3 contains 12 residues. The DNA for the CDR3 is TGTGCCGGACAACAGGGTAACTATGGCTACACCTTC. It codes for CAGQQGNYGYTF.

V and J are TRBV19 and TRBJ1-2; 11 nucleotides line up with TRBD1. The germline CDR1 and CDR2 sequences are LNHDA and SQIVND (reference sequence). Unmatched junction bases numbered 19, after V lost 4 bases and J lost 6 bases. This CDR3 has 19 residues. CDR3 nucleotides: TGTGCCAGTAGTACCCCCTTAGTCCTCGGACAGGGGGCCGTGGATGGCTACACCTTC. Its protein is CASSTPLVLGQGAVDGYTF.